This T cell receptor beta chain stems from a study of blood T cells in healthy people across ages. Next came a second PCR, run for about 7 to 12 cycles, which used a sample-barcoded 5' primer along with a J-beta primer mix. TCRdb ran MiXCR on the 5' RACE reads and lists one entry per CDR3 protein. The sample includes about 1.5 million distinct CDR3 sequences, around 42% of them seen just once. Findings and limits, study-wide: The diversity estimates, figures obtained from one million T cells, were considered underestimates.

V was trimmed by 0 bases and J by 3 bases, leaving 21 bases between them. The CDR3 runs 18 residues. Germline V gene data show CDR1 as SGHVS and CDR2 as FNYEAQ. Aged roughly 6 to 100, donors were systemically healthy Caucasians from Russia. At least 7 million PBMCs were isolated per sample. With regard to this clonotype: The antigen is unknown.

The sequence derives from a woman between 18 and 30 years old in good health. V gene TRBV7-6 combines with J gene TRBJ2-7, with D perhaps TRBD1 (6 bases). The sequencing input was blood. CDR3 sequence (DNA): TGTGCCAGCAGCTTAGCCCAGGGGAACCCGGTAAAATTCTACGAGCAGTACTTC. It translates to CASSLAQGNPVKFYEQYF.